These T cell receptor beta chains were read from a single sample in a study of Graves' ophthalmopathy and Graves' hyperthyroidism. One entry per CDR3 protein, called by TCRdb with MiXCR from the multiplex PCR reads. This table holds about 620,000 distinct CDR3 sequences, roughly 20% found once. Sequences were obtained from peripheral blood. These receptor sequences come from a woman aged 18-29 years with stable Graves' hyperthyroidism. Some clones in this sample may be carry-over from other donors' samples. CDR3s include the opening cysteine and the closing phenylalanine or tryptophan. D genes are given only for firm matches. Clone sizes are given selectively: once, few, many, or a class where the clone is expanded.

>many|TRBV27|-|TRBJ2-7
CASSSHRKTTDYEQYF
TGTGCCAGCAGTTCCCATAGGAAGACGACAGACTACGAGCAGTACTTC
>many|TRBV20-1|-|TRBJ1-5
CSATSARGEPQHF
TGCAGTGCTACCAGCGCCAGGGGAGAGCCCCAGCATTTT
>many|TRBV15|-|TRBJ2-2
CATSSPSGVRPGELFF
TGTGCCACCAGCAGCCCCAGTGGGGTTAGACCCGGGGAGCTGTTTTTT
>-|TRBV6-2/TRBV6-3|-|TRBJ1-1
CASSEAGEGTEAFF
TGTGCCAGCAGTGAGGCAGGGGAGGGGACTGAAGCTTTCTTT
>many|TRBV7-2|-|TRBJ2-2
CASTPQGNTGELFF
TGTGCCAGCACCCCCCAGGGGAACACCGGGGAGCTGTTTTTT
>many|TRBV15|TRBD1|TRBJ2-7
CATSRGGTGGAYEQYF
TGTGCCACCAGCAGAGGAGGGACAGGGGGGGCCTACGAGCAGTACTTC
>many|TRBV10-3|-|TRBJ2-2
CAISDGPANTGELFF
TGTGCCATCAGTGACGGGCCAGCGAACACCGGGGAGCTGTTTTTT
>many|TRBV15|-|TRBJ1-1
CATSSRRMNTEAFF
TGTGCCACCAGCTCCCGCAGGATGAACACTGAAGCTTTCTTT
>many|TRBV14|-|TRBJ2-7
CASSQTVYEQYF
TGTGCCAGCAGCCAAACCGTCTACGAGCAGTACTTC
>-|TRBV6-4|TRBD1|TRBJ1-1
CASSRGQESTEAFF
TGTGCCAGCAGCCGCGGACAGGAAAGCACTGAAGCTTTCTTT
>many|TRBV6-4|-|TRBJ1-2
CASSTRDDFDPYGYTF
TGTGCCAGCAGTACCCGGGACGATTTTGACCCATATGGCTACACCTTC
>-|TRBV6-1|-|TRBJ2-7
CASSDRGAYEQYF
TGTGCCAGCAGTGACAGGGGAGCCTACGAGCAGTACTTC
>many|TRBV15|TRBD1|TRBJ2-7
CATSRGSGTGPGEQYF
TGTGCCACCAGCAGAGGATCCGGGACAGGGCCGGGCGAGCAGTACTTC
>-|TRBV12-3/TRBV12-4|-|TRBJ2-7
CASSLGTEMEQYF
TGTGCCAGCAGTTTAGGGACAGAGATGGAGCAGTACTTC
>-|TRBV12-3/TRBV12-4|-|TRBJ2-7
CASTLGTSLYEQYF
TGTGCCAGCACTTTAGGGACAAGTCTATACGAGCAGTACTTC
>few|TRBV30|TRBD1|TRBJ2-7
CAWSATGGGEQYF
TGTGCCTGGAGTGCGACAGGGGGTGGAGAGCAGTACTTC
>many|TRBV6-1|-|TRBJ2-7
CASSQGPGRAYKQYF
TGTGCCAGCAGCCAGGGACCTGGACGAGCCTACAAGCAGTACTTC
>many|TRBV28|-|TRBJ1-1
CASSSGVLNTEAFF
TGTGCCAGCAGTTCCGGTGTCTTAAACACTGAAGCTTTCTTT
>few|TRBV28|TRBD2|TRBJ2-2
CASSTSGTSFFRELFF
TGTGCCAGCAGTACTTCCGGGACTAGTTTCTTCAGGGAGCTGTTTTTT
>many|TRBV6-1|-|TRBJ1-2
CASKGLSTRPYGYTF
TGTGCCAGCAAAGGGTTATCCACCCGACCCTATGGCTACACCTTC
>few|TRBV7-2|-|TRBJ2-3
CASSLGRTDTQYF
TGTGCCAGCAGCTTAGGGCGCACAGATACGCAGTATTTT
>few|TRBV6-2/TRBV6-3|TRBD1|TRBJ1-5
CASQYRGASNQPQHF
TGTGCCAGCCAATACAGGGGAGCGAGCAATCAGCCCCAGCATTTT
>once|TRBV19|TRBD2|TRBJ2-5
CANTSEEETQYF
TGTGCCAATACTAGCGAGGAAGAGACCCAGTACTTC
>-|TRBV5-1|-|TRBJ2-7
CASSFGDTTYEQYF
TGCGCCAGCAGCTTCGGGGACACCACCTACGAGCAGTACTTC
>many|TRBV30|-|TRBJ2-5
CAWSMGGPETQYF
TGTGCCTGGAGTATGGGGGGACCAGAGACCCAGTACTTC
>few|TRBV6-2/TRBV6-3|-|TRBJ2-2
CASSPRTASNTGELFF
TGTGCCAGCAGCCCCCGGACAGCCTCGAACACCGGGGAGCTGTTTTTT